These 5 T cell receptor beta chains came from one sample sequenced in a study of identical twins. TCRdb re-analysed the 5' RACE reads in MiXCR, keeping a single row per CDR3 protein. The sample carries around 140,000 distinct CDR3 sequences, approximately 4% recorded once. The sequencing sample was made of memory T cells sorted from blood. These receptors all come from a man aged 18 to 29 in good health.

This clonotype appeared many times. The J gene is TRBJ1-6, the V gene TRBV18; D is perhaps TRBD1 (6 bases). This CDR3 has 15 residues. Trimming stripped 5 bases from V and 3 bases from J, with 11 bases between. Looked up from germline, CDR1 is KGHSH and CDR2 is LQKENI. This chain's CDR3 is CASSGGQRYNSPLHF. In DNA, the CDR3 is TGTGCCAGCTCAGGAGGACAGCGCTATAATTCACCCCTCCACTTT.

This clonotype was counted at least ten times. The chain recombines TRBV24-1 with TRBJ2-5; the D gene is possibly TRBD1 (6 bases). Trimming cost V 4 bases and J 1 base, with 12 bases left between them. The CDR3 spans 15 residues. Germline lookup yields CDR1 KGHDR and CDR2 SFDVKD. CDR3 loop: CATSEPTGFQETQYF. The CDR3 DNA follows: TGTGCCACCAGTGAACCTACAGGGTTCCAAGAGACCCAGTACTTC.

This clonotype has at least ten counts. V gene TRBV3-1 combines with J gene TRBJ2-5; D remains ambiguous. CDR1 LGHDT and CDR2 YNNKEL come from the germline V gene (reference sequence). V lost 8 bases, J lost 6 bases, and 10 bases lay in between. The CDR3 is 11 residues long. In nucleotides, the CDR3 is TGTGCCAGCTTGGGCTTGCAGACCCAGTACTTC. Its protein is CASLGLQTQYF.

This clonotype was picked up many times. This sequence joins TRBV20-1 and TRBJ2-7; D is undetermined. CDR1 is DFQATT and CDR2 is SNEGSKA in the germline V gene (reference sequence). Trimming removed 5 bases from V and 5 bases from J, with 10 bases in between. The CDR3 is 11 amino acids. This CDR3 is CSAGLWDEQYF. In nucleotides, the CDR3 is TGCAGTGCTGGGTTGTGGGACGAGCAGTACTTC.

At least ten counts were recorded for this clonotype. The DNA for the CDR3 is TGTGCCAGCAACCGGGACAGGGGTTTTGGCTACACCTTC. Its translation is CASNRDRGFGYTF. The chain is built from TRBV6-1 and TRBJ1-2; TRBD1 aligns across 10 bases. Germline CDR1 and CDR2: MNHNS and SASEGT. The CDR3 sequence is 13 residues long. Germline trimming cut 7 bases from V and 7 bases from J; bases unmatched to any gene: 6.